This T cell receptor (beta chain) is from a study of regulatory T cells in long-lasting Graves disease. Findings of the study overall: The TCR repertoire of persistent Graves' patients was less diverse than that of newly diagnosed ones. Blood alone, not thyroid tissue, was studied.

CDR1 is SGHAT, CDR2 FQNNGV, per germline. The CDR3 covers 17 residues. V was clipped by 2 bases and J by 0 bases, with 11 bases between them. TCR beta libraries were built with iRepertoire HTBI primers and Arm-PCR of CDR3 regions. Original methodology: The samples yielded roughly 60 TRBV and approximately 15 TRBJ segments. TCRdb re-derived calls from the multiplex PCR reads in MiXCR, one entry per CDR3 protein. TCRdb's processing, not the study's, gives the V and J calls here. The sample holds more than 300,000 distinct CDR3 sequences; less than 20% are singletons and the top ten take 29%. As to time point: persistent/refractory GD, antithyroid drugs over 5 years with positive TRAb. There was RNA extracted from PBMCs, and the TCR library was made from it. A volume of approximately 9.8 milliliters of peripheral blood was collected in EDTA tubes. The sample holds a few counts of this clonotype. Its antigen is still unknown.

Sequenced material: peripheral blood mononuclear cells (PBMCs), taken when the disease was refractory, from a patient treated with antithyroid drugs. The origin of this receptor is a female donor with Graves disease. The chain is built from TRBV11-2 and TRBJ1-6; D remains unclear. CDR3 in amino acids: CASSLRMLSSYNSPLHF. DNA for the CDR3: TGTGCCAGCAGCTTAAGGATGCTCAGCTCCTATAATTCACCCCTCCACTTT.